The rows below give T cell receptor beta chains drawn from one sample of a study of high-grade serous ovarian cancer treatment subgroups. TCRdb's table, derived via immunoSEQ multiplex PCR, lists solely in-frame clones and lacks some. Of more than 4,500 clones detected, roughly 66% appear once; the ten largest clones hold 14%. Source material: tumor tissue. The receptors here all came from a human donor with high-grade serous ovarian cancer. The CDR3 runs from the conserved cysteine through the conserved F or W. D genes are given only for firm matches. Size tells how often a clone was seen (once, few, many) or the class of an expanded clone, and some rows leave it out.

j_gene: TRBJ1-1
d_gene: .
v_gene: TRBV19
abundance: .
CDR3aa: CASSNSKGGHVPFF
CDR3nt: TGTGCCAGTAGTAATTCGAAGGGTGGCCACGTACCTTTCTTT

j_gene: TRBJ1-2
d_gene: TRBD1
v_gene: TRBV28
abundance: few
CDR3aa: CASRDSGTGYGYTF
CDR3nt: TGTGCCAGCAGAGACTCCGGGACAGGTTATGGCTACACCTTC

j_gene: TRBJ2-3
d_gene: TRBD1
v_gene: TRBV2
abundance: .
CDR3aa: CASSDSGTGADTQYF
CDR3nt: TGTGCCAGCAGTGATTCGGGGACAGGGGCAGATACGCAGTATTTT

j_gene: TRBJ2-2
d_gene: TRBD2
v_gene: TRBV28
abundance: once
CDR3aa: CASSPSSSGHSTGELFF
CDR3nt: TGTGCCAGCAGTCCCTCGTCTAGCGGCCACTCCACCGGGGAGCTGTTTTTT

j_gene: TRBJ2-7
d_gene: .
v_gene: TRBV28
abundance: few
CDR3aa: CASSFRGWAYEQYF
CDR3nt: TGTGCCAGCAGTTTTAGGGGGTGGGCCTACGAGCAGTACTTC

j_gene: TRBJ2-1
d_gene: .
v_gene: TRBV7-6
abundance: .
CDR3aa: CASSLGPAGQFF
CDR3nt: TGTGCCAGCAGCTTAGGCCCCGCGGGGCAGTTCTTC

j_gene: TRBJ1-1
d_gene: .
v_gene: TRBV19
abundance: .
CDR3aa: CASSIGYGLNTEAFF
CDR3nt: TGTGCCAGTAGTATTGGGTACGGATTGAACACTGAAGCTTTCTTT

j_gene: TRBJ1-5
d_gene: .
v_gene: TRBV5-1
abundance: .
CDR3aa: CASPPPSHF
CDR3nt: TGCGCCAGCCCCCCCCCTTCGCATTTT

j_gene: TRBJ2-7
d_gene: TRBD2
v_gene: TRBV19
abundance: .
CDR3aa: CASSKLTSGAYEQYF
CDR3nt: TGTGCCAGTAGCAAGCTTACTAGCGGGGCCTACGAGCAGTACTTC

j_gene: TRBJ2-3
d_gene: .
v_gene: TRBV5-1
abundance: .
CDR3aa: CASSLARAGTSTDTQYF
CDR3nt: TGCGCCAGCAGCTTGGCCCGGGCAGGGACTAGCACAGATACGCAGTATTTT

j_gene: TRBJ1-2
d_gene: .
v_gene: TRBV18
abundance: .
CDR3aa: CASSDESGFYGYTF
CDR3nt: TGTGCCAGCTCAGATGAGTCAGGGTTTTATGGCTACACCTTC

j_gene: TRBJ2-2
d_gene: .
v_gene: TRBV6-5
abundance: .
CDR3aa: CASSYWGVTGPGELFF
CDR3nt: TGTGCCAGCAGTTACTGGGGAGTAACAGGGCCCGGGGAGCTGTTTTTT

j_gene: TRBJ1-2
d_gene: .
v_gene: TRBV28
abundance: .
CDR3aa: CASTQGSNYGYTF
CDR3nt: TGTGCCAGCACACAGGGTTCTAACTATGGCTACACCTTC

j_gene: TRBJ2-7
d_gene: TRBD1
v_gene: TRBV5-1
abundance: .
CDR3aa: CASSAVTGTASYEQYF
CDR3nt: TGCGCCAGCAGCGCGGTAACCGGGACAGCCTCCTACGAGCAGTACTTC

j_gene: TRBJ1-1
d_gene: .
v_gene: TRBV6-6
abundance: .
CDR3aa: CASSYSGGNTEAFF
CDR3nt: TGTGCCAGCAGTTACTCAGGCGGGAACACTGAAGCTTTCTTT

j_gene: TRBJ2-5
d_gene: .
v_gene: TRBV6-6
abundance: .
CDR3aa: CASSYTVDSFQETQYF
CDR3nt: TGTGCCAGCAGTTACACCGTGGACAGCTTCCAAGAGACCCAGTACTTC

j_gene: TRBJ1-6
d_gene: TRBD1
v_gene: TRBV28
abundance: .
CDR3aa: CASSSYTGTGTHF
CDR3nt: TGTGCCAGCAGTTCCTACACAGGGACAGGAACCCACTTT

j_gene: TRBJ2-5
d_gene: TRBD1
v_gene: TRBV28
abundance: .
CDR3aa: CASSPDRGEEQETQYF
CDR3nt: TGTGCCAGCAGTCCGGACAGGGGGGAAGAACAAGAGACCCAGTACTTC

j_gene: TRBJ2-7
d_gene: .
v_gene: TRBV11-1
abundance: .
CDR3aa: CASSLEARGRWLFDEQYF
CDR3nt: TGTGCCAGCAGCTTAGAAGCCAGGGGACGGTGGCTTTTCGACGAGCAGTACTTC

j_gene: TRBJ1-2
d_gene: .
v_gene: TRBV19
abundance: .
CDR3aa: CASSEGPFYGYTF
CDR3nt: TGTGCCAGTAGTGAGGGCCCGTTCTATGGCTACACCTTC

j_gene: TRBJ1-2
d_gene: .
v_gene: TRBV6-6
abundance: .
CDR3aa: CASSYSLGGYTF
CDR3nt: TGTGCCAGCAGTTACTCTTTGGGGGGCTACACCTTC

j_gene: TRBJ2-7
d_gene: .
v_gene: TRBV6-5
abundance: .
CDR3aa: CASSLGGGGLYEQYF
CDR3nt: TGTGCCAGCAGTTTAGGAGGGGGCGGTTTATACGAGCAGTACTTC